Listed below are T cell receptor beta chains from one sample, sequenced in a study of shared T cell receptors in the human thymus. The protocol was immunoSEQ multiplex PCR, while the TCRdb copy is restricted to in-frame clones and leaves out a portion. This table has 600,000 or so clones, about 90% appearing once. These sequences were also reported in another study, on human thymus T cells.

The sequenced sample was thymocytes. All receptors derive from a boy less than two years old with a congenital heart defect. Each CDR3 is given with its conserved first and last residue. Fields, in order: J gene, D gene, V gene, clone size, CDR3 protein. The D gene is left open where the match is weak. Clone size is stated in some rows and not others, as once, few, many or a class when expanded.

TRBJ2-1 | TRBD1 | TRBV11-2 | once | CASSLEGQGANEQFF
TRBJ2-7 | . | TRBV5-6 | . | CASSFGYEQYF
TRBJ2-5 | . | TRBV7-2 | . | CASSPMWETQYF
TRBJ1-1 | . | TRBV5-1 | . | CASSTRRGHTEAFF
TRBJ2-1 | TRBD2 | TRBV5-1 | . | CASSFGGRYNEQFF
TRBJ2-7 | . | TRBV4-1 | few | CASSQAPLSHEQYF
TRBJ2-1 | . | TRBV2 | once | CASSPYSGSSYNEQFF
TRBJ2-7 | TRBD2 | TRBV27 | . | CASSLAGVTFYEQYF
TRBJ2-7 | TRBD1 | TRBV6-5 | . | CASNQLQGGSYEQYF
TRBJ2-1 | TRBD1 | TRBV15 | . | CATNSNPGGDEQFF
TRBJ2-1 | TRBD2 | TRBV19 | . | CASSPRLAGVKLKVPYNEQFF
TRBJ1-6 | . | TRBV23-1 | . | CASSPRGGRRNSPLHF